Presented here are 12 T cell receptor beta chains from one specimen sequenced in a study of blood T cells in healthy people across ages. PCR was performed a second time for about 6 to 12 cycles using a sample-barcoded 5' primer and a J-beta primer mix. TCRdb analysed the 5' RACE reads with MiXCR anew, one entry per CDR3 protein. The data show hundreds of thousands of distinct CDR3 sequences, about 54% seen once. The sample comprised blood. The receptor set was obtained from a man in his 60s in good health.

This clonotype occurred once. This chain links TRBV6-1 with TRBJ2-1; TRBD2 matches 8 bases. The CDR3 has 13 residues. CDR1 and CDR2 (germline): MNHNS, SASEGT. V gave up 5 bases and J gave up 6 bases; unmatched junction bases: 3. The CDR3 DNA reads as TGTGCCAGCAGTTGGACTAGCTCCAATGAGCAGTTCTTC. Translating it yields CASSWTSSNEQFF.

This clonotype appeared a few times. The CDR3 sequence is CSARDGASGAGETQYF. DNA for the CDR3: TGCAGTGCTAGAGATGGGGCTAGCGGGGCGGGAGAGACCCAGTACTTC. The genes are TRBV20-1 and TRBJ2-5, with TRBD2 identical over 9 bases. Germline loops: CDR1 DFQATT, CDR2 SNEGSKA (reference sequence). The CDR3 consists of 16 residues. The V segment lost 0 bases and the J segment 4 bases; nucleotides outside the gene matches: 9.

The chain has TRBV6-6 and TRBJ1-1; 7 bases agree with TRBD1. Germline assignment: CDR1 MNHNY and CDR2 SVGAGI (reference sequence). The CDR3 is 13 amino acids. Trimming took 8 bases from V and 4 from J; bases not matched to a gene: 7. The CDR3 DNA follows: TGTGCCAGCCACAGGGGAGAGAGCACTGAAGCTTTCTTT. The encoded protein is CASHRGESTEAFF.

This clonotype has a handful of counts. The chain is built from TRBV5-8 and TRBJ2-3, with D hard to call. The CDR3 runs 15 residues. V lost 0 bases and J lost 2, with 10 bases in between. Germline assignment: CDR1 SGHTS and CDR2 YDEGEE. The CDR3 DNA is TGTGCCAGCAGCTTGGCTGGGCTGCACACAGATACGCAGTATTTT. This gives the protein CASSLAGLHTDTQYF.

The V call is TRBV5-4, the J call TRBJ2-3; D not resolved. The CDR3 covers 15 residues. V was cut by 2 bases and J by 4 bases, with 14 bases left in between. Germline loops: CDR1 SGHNT, CDR2 YYREEE (reference sequence). The CDR3 region has the DNA TGTGCCAGCAGCTTCTTTCTAAACCCCCCAGATACGCAGTATTTT. Protein product: CASSFFLNPPDTQYF.

The chain joins TRBV29-1 to TRBJ2-7; 12 nucleotides match TRBD1. This CDR3 region has 14 residues. CDR1 and CDR2 from the germline V gene are SQVTM and ANQGSEA. V dropped 7 bases and J dropped 12; count of bases not matched to a gene: 16. CDR3 region: CSARDRGRVETRYF. The CDR3, as DNA: TGCAGCGCACGGGACAGGGGGCGCGTTGAGACCCGGTACTTC.

The gene calls are TRBV5-1 and TRBJ2-5; 7 bases agree with TRBD2. The CDR3 runs to 15 residues. Germline V gives CDR1 SGHRS, CDR2 YFSETQ. Losses at the gene ends were 5 bases for V and 1 base for J; bases not matched to a gene: 8. In DNA, the CDR3 is TGCGCCAGCAGATCTAGCGGAGGGATCCAAGAGACCCAGTACTTC. As protein: CASRSSGGIQETQYF.

CDR3 sequence (DNA): TGCAGTGCTGCGCGTCCCGGGACAGTAGGAAACACCATATATTTT. This codes for CSAARPGTVGNTIYF. This chain connects TRBV20-1 to TRBJ1-3; TRBD1 matches at 7 bases. Germline-derived CDR1 and CDR2 are DFQATT and SNEGSKA (reference sequence). After removal of 5 bases from V and 4 bases from J, the junction contained 11 bases not matched to a gene. The CDR3 runs 15 residues.

A few counts support this clonotype. This sequence joins TRBV12-3 or TRBV12-4 and TRBJ1-5, with D hard to call. V dropped 6 bases and J dropped 3 bases, with 12 bases sitting between them. This CDR3 spans 14 amino acids. CDR3: CASSSGDFNQPQHF. In nucleotides, the CDR3 is TGTGCCAGCAGCTCCGGGGATTTCAATCAGCCCCAGCATTTT.

The chain links TRBV7-2 to TRBJ1-6; D gene uncertain. CDR1 and CDR2 from the germline V gene are SGHTA and FQGNSA. Deletions cut 2 bases from V and 10 bases from J, with 6 bases between. The CDR3 contains 12 residues. CDR3 region: CASSLRESPLHF. The CDR3 DNA reads TGTGCCAGCAGCTTACGGGAATCACCCCTCCACTTT.

This chain joins TRBV12-3 or TRBV12-4 and TRBJ1-1, with D possibly TRBD1 on 5 matching bases. The CDR3 contains 14 residues. V was pared by 6 bases and J by 5 bases, with 16 bases between. The CDR3 nucleotides read TGTGCCAGCAGCGGGTCGTGGGGCCGGACTGAAGCTTTCTTT. This codes for CASSGSWGRTEAFF.

V gene TRBV6-6 combines with J gene TRBJ2-5; D unclear. With 0 bases removed from V and 3 bases from J, the gap between germline ends came to 14 bases. Germline V gene data show CDR1 as MNHNY and CDR2 as SVGAGI (reference sequence). This CDR3 is built from 16 residues. The CDR3 nucleotides read TGTGCCAGCAGTTACTCGGAGAAATCGTTAAAAGAGACCCAGTACTTC. This sequence encodes CASSYSEKSLKETQYF.